These 10 T cell receptor beta chains share one sample of origin, sequenced in a study of a mutant IDH1 vaccine in newly diagnosed glioma. Time point in this sample: week 11, during vaccination. Each vaccine dose was 300 ug of mutant IDH1 20-mer peptide, with topical imiquimod. Only in-frame clones appear in the TCRdb table, and some are missing; sequencing was by immunoSEQ multiplex PCR. The sample shows 20,000 to 25,000 clones, about 70% of them seen only once. No antigen has been assigned to these receptors. The sample was peripheral blood mononuclear cells (PBMCs), taken from a glioma patient whose treatment included an IDH1 peptide vaccine. The source of these receptors is a young man with glioma. Some clones in this sample may be carry-over from other donors' samples.

V is TRBV27 and J is TRBJ1-2; maybe TRBD1 (5 bases). Per germline, CDR1 MNHEY and CDR2 SMNVEV (reference sequence). The CDR3 sequence is 15 residues long. V lost 4 bases to trimming and J lost 2 bases, with 14 bases between them. The CDR3, as DNA: TGTGCCAGCAGTTCCGCAGGGTTAAGGAACTATGGCTACACCTTC. Its translation: CASSSAGLRNYGYTF.

This rearrangement joins TRBV4-3 to TRBJ1-5, with a weak D call TRBD1 (5 bases). Germline-derived CDR1 and CDR2 are LGHNA and YSLEER. V was clipped by 0 bases and J by 5 bases, with 8 bases between them. The CDR3 consists of 14 residues. Here the CDR3 DNA reads TGCGCCAGCAGCCAAGATCTCAGGGATCAGCCCCAGCATTTT. It encodes CASSQDLRDQPQHF.

This chain connects TRBV4-1 to TRBJ2-2, with 9 bases aligning to TRBD1. The ends lost 2 bases at V and 5 bases at J; junction bases unmatched: 6. The CDR3 covers 16 residues. The germline gives CDR1 MGHRA, CDR2 YSYEKL. In DNA, the CDR3 is TGCGCCAGCAGCCAATTACAGGGGGCGACTACCGGGGAGCTGTTTTTT. Protein sequence: CASSQLQGATTGELFF.

The V gene is TRBV27, the J gene TRBJ1-5; TRBD1 is a possible D gene (5 bases). The germline CDR1 and CDR2 sequences are MNHEY and SMNVEV (reference sequence). V lost 3 bases and J 7 bases, leaving 10 bases between the germline ends. This CDR3 is built from 13 residues. The CDR3 nucleotides read TGTGCCAGCAGTTTGGGGCCCTACCAGCCCCAGCATTTT. It codes for CASSLGPYQPQHF.

The V gene is TRBV4-3, the J gene TRBJ1-2; D call uncertain. This CDR3 has 13 residues. V dropped 0 bases and J dropped 8 bases, with 10 bases sitting between them. Germline CDR1 and CDR2: LGHNA and YSLEER. CDR3 amino acids: CASSQDYTVGYTF. CDR3 nucleotide sequence: TGCGCCAGCAGCCAAGATTACACGGTGGGCTACACCTTC.

J is TRBJ1-4 and V is TRBV7-2, with D uncertain. The CDR3 loop spans 14 amino acids. In germline, CDR1 is SGHTA, CDR2 FQGNSA. The V gene lost 5 bases and the J gene lost 8 bases, with 15 bases spanning the gap. Written as DNA, the CDR3 is TGTGCCAGCAGCCCTCAATCCCGCAACGAAAAACTGTTTTTT. Protein product: CASSPQSRNEKLFF.

This clone has only a few counts. The genes are TRBV13 and TRBJ1-1; 9 bases agree with TRBD1. This CDR3 is built from 15 residues. Germline V gene lookup returns CDR1 PRHDT and CDR2 FYEKMQ (reference sequence). The V segment lost 5 bases and the J segment 5 bases; nucleotides outside the gene matches: 9. CDR3 region: CASSGPSGTGTEAFF. In DNA, the CDR3 is TGTGCCAGCAGCGGACCCTCCGGGACAGGGACTGAAGCTTTCTTT.

This clone was detected only once. The rearrangement links TRBV7-9 to TRBJ2-1, with TRBD2 matching over 8 bases. Germline lookup yields CDR1 SEHNR and CDR2 FQNEAQ (reference sequence). The CDR3 loop spans 15 amino acids. V shed 5 bases, J shed 3 bases, and the junction held 6 bases outside the gene matches. CDR3 region: CASSPRGGFYNEQFF. DNA for the CDR3: TGTGCCAGCAGCCCCCGGGGGGGCTTCTACAATGAGCAGTTCTTC.

The chain links TRBV27 to TRBJ2-1, with TRBD1 matching over 10 bases. This CDR3 is built from 18 residues. V gave up 4 bases and J gave up 5 bases; unmatched junction bases: 14. Germline lookup yields CDR1 MNHEY and CDR2 SMNVEV (reference sequence). The CDR3 spells CASSSLQSRQGADNEQFF. In nucleotides, the CDR3 is TGTGCCAGCAGTTCCCTTCAATCGCGACAGGGGGCGGACAATGAGCAGTTCTTC.

The J gene is TRBJ2-5, the V gene TRBV2, with 11 bases identical to TRBD2. The J call may be mistaken, given a closer DNA end match to TRBJ2-7. The CDR3 is 14 residues long. Germline V gene sequence: CDR1 SNHLY, CDR2 FYNNEI. The CDR3 nucleotides are TGTGCCAGCAGTGTGACTAGCGGGGAGTACGAGCAGTACTTC. Translated, it gives CASSVTSGEYEQYF.